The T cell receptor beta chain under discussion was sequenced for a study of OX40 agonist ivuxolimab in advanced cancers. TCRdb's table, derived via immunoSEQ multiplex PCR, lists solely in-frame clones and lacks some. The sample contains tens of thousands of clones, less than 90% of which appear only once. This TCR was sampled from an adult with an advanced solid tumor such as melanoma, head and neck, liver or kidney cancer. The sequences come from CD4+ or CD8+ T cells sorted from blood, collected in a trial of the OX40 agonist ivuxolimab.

The CDR3 DNA reads as TGTGCCAGCAGCCGCCGAATACAGGGGAACACTGAAGCTTTCTTT. Translation gives CASSRRIQGNTEAFF. This rearrangement joins TRBV14 to TRBJ1-1; the D gene is possibly TRBD1 (6 bases). V lost 4 bases and J 1 base, leaving 13 bases between the germline ends. CDR1 is SGHDN and CDR2 is FVKESK in the germline V gene. The CDR3 contains 15 residues.